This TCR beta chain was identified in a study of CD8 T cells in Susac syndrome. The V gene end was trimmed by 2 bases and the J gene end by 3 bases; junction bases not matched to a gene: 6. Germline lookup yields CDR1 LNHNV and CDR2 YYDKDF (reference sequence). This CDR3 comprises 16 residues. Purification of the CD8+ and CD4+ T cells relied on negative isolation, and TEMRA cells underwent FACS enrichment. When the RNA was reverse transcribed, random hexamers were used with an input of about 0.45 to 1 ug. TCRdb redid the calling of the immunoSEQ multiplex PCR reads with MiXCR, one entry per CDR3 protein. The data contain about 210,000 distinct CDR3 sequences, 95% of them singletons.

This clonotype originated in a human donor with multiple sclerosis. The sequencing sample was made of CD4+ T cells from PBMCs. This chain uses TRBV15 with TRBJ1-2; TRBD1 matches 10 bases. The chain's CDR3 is CATSRPPGQGYYGYTF. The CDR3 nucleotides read TGTGCCACCAGCAGACCCCCGGGACAGGGGTACTATGGCTACACCTTC.